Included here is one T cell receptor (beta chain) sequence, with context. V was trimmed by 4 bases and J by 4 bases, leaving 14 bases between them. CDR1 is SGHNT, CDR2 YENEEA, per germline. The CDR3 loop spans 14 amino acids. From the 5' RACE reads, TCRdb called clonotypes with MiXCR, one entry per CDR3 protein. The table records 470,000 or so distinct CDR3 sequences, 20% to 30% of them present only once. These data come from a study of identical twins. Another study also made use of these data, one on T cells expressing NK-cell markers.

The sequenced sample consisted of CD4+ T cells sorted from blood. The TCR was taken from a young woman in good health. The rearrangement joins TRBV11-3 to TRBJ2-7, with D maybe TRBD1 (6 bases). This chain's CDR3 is CASSSQGLGYEQYF. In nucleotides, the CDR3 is TGTGCCAGCAGCTCACAGGGTCTGGGTTACGAGCAGTACTTC.